A selection of T cell receptor beta chains follows, all from one sample in a study of CD8 T cells in ankylosing spondylitis. TCRdb redid the calling of the 5' RACE reads with MiXCR, one entry per CDR3 protein. The sample carries approximately 140,000 distinct CDR3 sequences, roughly a sixth recorded once. Sequenced input: blood, either unsorted or a sorted T cell fraction (not recorded which). The receptors stem from a male donor with ankylosing spondylitis. Each CDR3 is given with its conserved first and last residue. The D gene is left open where the match is weak. Clone sizes are given selectively: once, few, many, or a class where the clone is expanded.

V gene	D gene	J gene	CDR3 length	clone size	CDR3 DNA	CDR3 protein
TRBV7-9	TRBD1	TRBJ2-7	14	.	TGTGCCAGCAGCCCAAAGGGACAGGCCTACGAGCAGTACTTC	CASSPKGQAYEQYF
TRBV14	.	TRBJ2-1	14	.	TGTGCCAGCAGCCAAGTGGTAAGCGAGAATGAGCAGTTCTTC	CASSQVVSENEQFF
TRBV20-1	.	TRBJ2-3	13	.	TGCAGTGCTAGAGGCGTAAGCACAGATACGCAGTATTTT	CSARGVSTDTQYF
TRBV5-1	TRBD1	TRBJ1-1	15	many	TGCGCCAGCAGCACGGGACAGAGGTCTGACACTGAAGCTTTCTTT	CASSTGQRSDTEAFF
TRBV12-3/TRBV12-4	.	TRBJ2-7	14	few	TGTGCCAGCAGCCTGATGGGGGGTTCCTACGAGCAGTACTTC	CASSLMGGSYEQYF
TRBV19	TRBD1	TRBJ1-2	14	.	TGTGCCAGTATGGGACAGCGCCTACTCTATGGCTACACCTTC	CASMGQRLLYGYTF
TRBV29-1	.	TRBJ2-7	13	.	TGCAGCGTTCGCGGGACTCCATCCTACGAGCAGTACTTC	CSVRGTPSYEQYF
TRBV5-1	TRBD1	TRBJ1-4	18	.	TGCGCCAGCAGCTGGGGGACAGGGGCCGCGCAGGCTAATGAAAAACTGTTTTTT	CASSWGTGAAQANEKLFF
TRBV28	.	TRBJ2-7	13	.	TGTGCCAGCACTCAGCGGGTCTCCTACGAGCAGTACTTC	CASTQRVSYEQYF
TRBV27	.	TRBJ2-7	11	few	TGTGCCAGTCTGGGAGGTGCGGAGCAGTACTTC	CASLGGAEQYF
TRBV27	TRBD1	TRBJ2-6	19	few	TGTGCCAGCAGTTTTGGTGGTACAGGGGGTCCCTCTGGGGCCAACGTCCTGACTTTC	CASSFGGTGGPSGANVLTF
TRBV3-1	.	TRBJ2-1	15	.	TGTGCCAGCAGCCAAATCCCCACCCCCCTCAATGAGCAGTTCTTC	CASSQIPTPLNEQFF
TRBV7-9	.	TRBJ2-7	11	many	TGTGCCAGCAGCCCCTCCAACGAGCAGTACTTC	CASSPSNEQYF
TRBV4-2	TRBD2	TRBJ2-3	14	few	TGTGCCAGCAGCCAGGCTAGCGGGACCAGTACGCAGTATTTT	CASSQASGTSTQYF